A single sample is the source of the 21 T cell receptor beta chains below, sequenced in a study of control samples from healthy donors and cancer patients. Profiling relied on immunoSEQ multiplex PCR, and the TCRdb table lists in-frame clones only, not all of them. The sample holds 50,000 to 70,000 clones, approximately 94% seen once. What was sequenced was blood. Receptors were obtained from a woman under 30 in good health.

V and J are TRBV9 and TRBJ1-1; TRBD1 is a possible D gene (5 bases). The V and J ends lost 0 bases and 5 bases respectively, with 11 bases between them. CDR3 length: 14 amino acids. Germline V lookup: CDR1 SGDLS, CDR2 YYNGEE. The DNA for the CDR3 is TGTGCCAGCAGCGTAGATCAGGGAATGACTGAAGCTTTCTTT. Translation gives CASSVDQGMTEAFF.

The chain links TRBV28 to TRBJ1-2; D uncertain. This CDR3 is 16 amino acids long. Germline V CDR1 and CDR2: MDHEN, SYDVKM. Between the trimmed V and J ends, which lost 2 bases and 2 bases, there was a span of 15 bases. This chain's CDR3 is CASSLLEGYSNYGYTF. In DNA, the CDR3 is TGTGCCAGCAGTTTACTCGAGGGCTATTCGAACTATGGCTACACCTTC.

The V gene is TRBV4-2, the J gene TRBJ1-2; D is unresolved. This CDR3 is 14 amino acids long. The germline CDR1 and CDR2 sequences are LGHNA and YNFKEQ. Trimming left V 0 bases short and J 4 bases short, with 9 bases between. CDR3 in amino acids: CASSQDQSVYGYTF. The CDR3, as DNA: TGTGCCAGCAGCCAAGATCAGAGCGTCTATGGCTACACCTTC.

V usage is TRBV7-9 and J usage is TRBJ1-1, with D unresolved. Germline CDR1 is SEHNR and CDR2 is FQNEAQ (reference sequence). The V end was cut by 3 bases, the J end by 3 bases, with 5 bases between. This CDR3 has 12 residues. The CDR3 DNA follows: TGTGCCAGCAGCTTTTCGGACACTGAAGCTTTCTTT. Amino acids: CASSFSDTEAFF. Together with reference TRBV7-9 and TRBJ1-1, the CDR3 gives the full variable domain: DTGVSQNPRHKITKRGQNVTFRCDPISEHNRLYWYRQTLGQGPEFLTYFQNEAQLEKSRLLSDRFSAERPKGSFSTLEIQRTEQGDSAMYLCASSFSDTEAFFGQGTRLTVV.

This clone occurred once. The chain joins TRBV15 to TRBJ1-1, with 10 bases that match TRBD1. The CDR3 extends over 15 amino acids. Germline CDR1 reads LNHNV; CDR2 reads YYDKDF (reference sequence). V shed 3 bases and J 8 bases; nucleotides not matched to a gene: 9. The CDR3 spells CATSSPRTGGKEAFF. The CDR3 nucleotides are TGTGCCACCAGCAGCCCCCGGACAGGGGGAAAGGAAGCTTTCTTT.

The gene calls are TRBV6-5 and TRBJ2-2; D ambiguous. The CDR3 sequence is 14 residues long. CDR1 and CDR2 (germline): MNHEY, SVGAGI. Between the trimmed V and J ends, which lost 1 base and 3 bases, there was a span of 6 bases. The CDR3 DNA reads TGTGCCAGCAGTTACTTCCAGCACACCGGGGAGCTGTTTTTT. This encodes CASSYFQHTGELFF.

This clone was seen only a few times. The chain is built from TRBV5-6 and TRBJ1-1, with D perhaps TRBD1 (6 bases). Germline CDR1 SGHDT, CDR2 YYEEEE. The germline V and J ends were trimmed by 2 bases and 6 bases, with 14 bases remaining between them. The CDR3 runs 14 residues. Here the CDR3 DNA reads TGTGCCAGCAGCTTTGGGACATTTGGCGCTGAAGCTTTCTTT. It codes for CASSFGTFGAEAFF.

The V call is TRBV5-4, the J call TRBJ2-7; TRBD2 matches 12 bases. The length of the CDR3 is 17 residues. Germline CDR1 is SGHNT and CDR2 is YYREEE (reference sequence). The J segment lost 1 base and the V segment lost 3 bases, leaving 8 bases of the junction unmatched. In DNA, the CDR3 is TGTGCCAGCAGCTCTCCTAGCGGGGGGGCAAAATCCTACGAGCAGTACTTC. This encodes CASSSPSGGAKSYEQYF.

CDR3: CASSRDRATNEKLFF. CDR3 DNA sequence: TGTGCCAGCTCACGCGACAGGGCAACTAATGAAAAACTGTTTTTT. This chain joins TRBV18 and TRBJ1-4; 7 positions match TRBD1. CDR3 length: 15 residues. The V gene end was trimmed by 4 bases and the J gene end by 0 bases; junction bases not matched to a gene: 2. The germline CDR1 and CDR2 sequences are KGHSH and LQKENI.

The genes are TRBV7-8 and TRBJ2-6; possible D gene TRBD1, 8 bases. V was pared by 7 bases and J by 2 bases, with 15 bases between. The germline V gene has CDR1 SGHVS and CDR2 FQNEAQ. CDR3 size: 16 residues. CDR3 sequence reads: CASILQGGTGANVLTF. The CDR3 DNA sequence: TGTGCCAGCATTCTACAGGGGGGGACTGGGGCCAACGTCCTGACTTTC.

This clone was seen a single time. The genes are TRBV6-1 and TRBJ1-2; D may be TRBD1 (6 bases). Germline assignment: CDR1 MNHNS and CDR2 SASEGT. Deletions cut 2 bases from V and 2 bases from J, with 18 bases between. This CDR3 region has 17 residues. CDR3: CASSELGGARVNYGYTF. In DNA, the CDR3 is TGTGCCAGCAGTGAATTAGGGGGGGCCAGGGTAAACTATGGCTACACCTTC.

J is TRBJ1-5 and V is TRBV2, with D unresolved. The CDR3 consists of 14 residues. CDR1 SNHLY and CDR2 FYNNEI come from the germline V gene. V was pared by 1 base and J by 4 bases, with 8 bases between. In DNA, the CDR3 is TGTGCCAGCAGTGAAGGCAGTTCTAATCAGCCCCAGCATTTT. This gives the protein CASSEGSSNQPQHF.

This clone was seen once. The chain has TRBV10-2 and TRBJ1-2, with a weak D call TRBD1 (6 bases). In germline, CDR1 is WSHSY, CDR2 SAAADI. This CDR3 comprises 16 residues. V lost 2 bases and J lost 4, with 17 bases in between. CDR3 coding DNA: TGCGCCAGCAGTGAGGTGCGAAGGGGGGCAAGCTATGGCTACACCTTC. Protein sequence: CASSEVRRGASYGYTF.

The rearrangement links TRBV6-2 or TRBV6-3 to TRBJ2-5; no reliable D call. Deletions cut 2 bases from V and 1 base from J, with 14 bases between. CDR3 length equals 16 residues. Germline V gives CDR1 MNHEY, CDR2 SVGEGT. In DNA, the CDR3 is TGTGCCAGCAGTTACGGTTCAATTGGATTCCAAGAGACCCAGTACTTC. This codes for CASSYGSIGFQETQYF.

The chain links TRBV5-1 to TRBJ2-3, with 9 bases that match TRBD2. The CDR3 runs 15 residues. Germline trimming cut 3 bases from V and 2 bases from J; bases unmatched to any gene: 4. Germline V lookup: CDR1 SGHRS, CDR2 YFSETQ. This CDR3 is CASSSTSGFTDTQYF. CDR3 bases: TGCGCCAGCAGCTCGACTAGCGGATTCACAGATACGCAGTATTTT.

The chain has TRBV12-3 or TRBV12-4 and TRBJ1-2; D gene unclear. Deletions cut 6 bases from V and 8 bases from J, with 10 bases between. The CDR3 is 11 residues long. The DNA for the CDR3 is TGTGCCAGCAGCTGGGGTGGGGGCTACACCTTC. It specifies CASSWGGGYTF.

The chain recombines TRBV12-3 or TRBV12-4 with TRBJ1-4, with TRBD1 as a possible D gene (6 bases). The CDR3 is made up of 12 amino acids. Trimming shortened V by 9 bases and J by 6 bases, and 11 bases separated the two germline ends. The CDR3 nucleotides read TGTGCCAGTGAGGGGGAGGATGAAAAACTGTTTTTT. It encodes CASEGEDEKLFF.

The chain has TRBV6-5 and TRBJ1-2; a possible D gene is TRBD1 (6 bases). Trimming removed 6 bases at V and 5 bases at J, with 7 bases between. There are 11 residues in the CDR3. Germline V gives CDR1 MNHEY, CDR2 SVGAGI. The CDR3 is CASRDSYGYTF. The DNA of the CDR3 is TGTGCCAGCAGGGACAGTTATGGCTACACCTTC.

This chain links TRBV19 with TRBJ2-1; possible D gene TRBD2, 7 bases. CDR3 length: 14 residues. CDR1 LNHDA and CDR2 SQIVND come from the germline V gene (reference sequence). Trimming shortened V by 9 bases and J by 5 bases, and 17 bases separated the two germline ends. The CDR3 DNA reads as TGTGCCAGCCATCTGGGGGGGCGTGACAATGAGCAGTTCTTC. Its translation is CASHLGGRDNEQFF. The full variable domain, completed using reference TRBV19 and TRBJ2-1, is DGGITQSPKYLFRKEGQNVTLSCEQNLNHDAMYWYRQDPGQGLRLIYYSQIVNDFQKGDIAEGYSVSREKKESFPLTVTSAQKNPTAFYLCASHLGGRDNEQFFGPGTRLTVL.

The chain carries TRBV6-6 and TRBJ1-1; D gene uncertain. The germline V gene encodes CDR1 MNHNY and CDR2 SVGAGI (reference sequence). This CDR3 has 15 amino acids. Trimming left V 0 bases short and J 2 bases short, with 10 bases between. The CDR3 loop reads CASSYSMTGNTEAFF. The CDR3 DNA sequence: TGTGCCAGCAGTTACTCGATGACGGGCAACACTGAAGCTTTCTTT.

The chain carries TRBV7-9 and TRBJ1-1; D is possibly TRBD1 (6 bases). The CDR3 extends over 13 amino acids. Germline loops: CDR1 SEHNR, CDR2 FQNEAQ (reference sequence). Trimming cost V 1 base and J 3 bases, with 6 bases left between them. This CDR3 reads CASSLDRDTEAFF. For the CDR3, the DNA is TGTGCCAGCAGCTTAGACAGGGACACTGAAGCTTTCTTT.